One sample yielded the 14 T cell receptor beta chains listed below, sequenced in a study of T-cell reconstitution after alpha-beta-depleted transplantation in children. As it was prepared, the TCRbeta library received unique molecular identifiers. TCRdb analysed the PCR reads with MiXCR anew, one entry per CDR3 protein. The data contain roughly 340,000 distinct CDR3 sequences, about 16% of them singletons. Sample: PBMCs, mostly from graft donor cells, taken 360 days after TCRalphabeta/CD19-depleted stem cell transplant. Every receptor here comes from a male patient between 2 and 10 years old who had a stem cell transplant for acute lymphoblastic leukemia, so the T cells may come from the graft donor.

Of note for this clonotype: This CDR3 is missing its conserved last phenylalanine or tryptophan, likely due to a read error. The chain has TRBV5-6 and TRBJ1-5, with D tentatively TRBD1 (5 bases). Per germline, CDR1 SGHDT and CDR2 YYEEEE. The V gene lost 0 bases and the J gene lost 7 bases, with 14 bases spanning the gap. The CDR3 has 15 amino acids. CDR3 sequence: CASSLGQRVGQPQHY. In DNA form, the CDR3 reads TGTGCCAGCAGCTTGGGACAGAGGGTCGGGCAGCCCCAGCATTAT.

The DNA of the CDR3 is TGCGCCAGCAGCTTATACAGGGAATCAGGTCATGGCTACACCTTC. Amino acids: CASSLYRESGHGYTF. The V call is TRBV5-1, the J call TRBJ1-2, with D perhaps TRBD1 (6 bases). Germline V gives CDR1 SGHRS, CDR2 YFSETQ. V lost 2 bases and J lost 6, with 17 bases in between. This CDR3 has 15 residues.

This clonotype came up a few times. This rearrangement joins TRBV20-1 to TRBJ2-3, with 10 positions matching TRBD2. With V trimmed by 2 bases and J by 7 bases, 9 bases remained unmatched. This CDR3 spans 15 amino acids. Per germline, CDR1 DFQATT and CDR2 SNEGSKA (reference sequence). CDR3 DNA sequence: TGCAGTGCTAGATTGGGGACTAGCGCACTATATACGCAGTATTTT. Translation gives CSARLGTSALYTQYF.

This clonotype has a handful of counts. The J gene is TRBJ2-1, the V gene TRBV6-5; the match to TRBD2 covers 15 bases. V was pared by 2 bases and J by 7 bases, with 12 bases of the junction left unmatched. The CDR3 sequence is 19 residues long. From germline, CDR1 is MNHEY and CDR2 SVGAGI. The CDR3 DNA reads as TGTGCCAGCAGTTACCCTCCATACCCCGGGACTAGCGGGAGGAATGAGCAGTTCTTC. It yields the protein CASSYPPYPGTSGRNEQFF.

This clonotype was detected many times. The chain employs TRBV21-1 and TRBJ2-1. TRBV21-1 is designated a pseudogene. This CDR3 is 16 amino acids long. The CDR3 DNA reads as TGTGCCAGCGAAGCAAATCCAGGCTTCCGACACAATGAGCAGTTCTTC. Protein: CASEANPGFRHNEQFF.

In this sample, this clonotype turned up many times. The DNA of the CDR3 is TGCAGTGCCGAGACTAGCGGGAGTACAGATACGCAGTATTTT. Translating it yields CSAETSGSTDTQYF. The V call is TRBV20-1, the J call TRBJ2-3; 12 bases match TRBD2. V shed 6 bases, J shed 3 bases, and the junction held 4 bases outside the gene matches. The germline CDR1 and CDR2 sequences are DFQATT and SNEGSKA (reference sequence). This CDR3 contains 14 residues.

This chain uses TRBV13 with TRBJ1-2, with TRBD1 as a possible D gene (6 bases). Germline-derived CDR1 and CDR2 are PRHDT and FYEKMQ (reference sequence). The CDR3 runs to 15 residues. Trimming left V 0 bases short and J 4 bases short, with 12 bases between. The CDR3 DNA is TGTGCCAGCAGCTTAGGGACAGGACCTAGCTATGGCTACACCTTC. It codes for CASSLGTGPSYGYTF.

This clonotype was counted a few times. The chain has TRBV28 and TRBJ2-3; a weak D match, TRBD2 (6 bases). V was trimmed by 6 bases and J by 0 bases, leaving 13 bases between them. Germline loops: CDR1 MDHEN, CDR2 SYDVKM. This CDR3 contains 15 residues. The CDR3 DNA reads as TGTGCCAGCAGGGATGGAGGGTCTAGCACAGATACGCAGTATTTT. It specifies CASRDGGSSTDTQYF.

The rearrangement links TRBV5-5 to TRBJ2-5; TRBD2 matches at 8 bases. The V and J ends lost 1 base and 7 bases, in that order; junction bases with no gene match: 3. Germline lookup yields CDR1 SGHKS and CDR2 YYEKEE (reference sequence). This CDR3 region has 13 residues. The CDR3 nucleotides are TGTGCCAGCAGCTTGCCGGGACTAGGGACCCAGTACTTC. Translating it yields CASSLPGLGTQYF.

Only a few counts were recorded for this clonotype. V gene TRBV12-3 or TRBV12-4 combines with J gene TRBJ2-7, with a possible D match to TRBD1 (6 bases). Trimming cost V 5 bases and J 1 base, with 12 bases left between them. The CDR3 contains 14 residues. For the CDR3, the DNA is TGTGCCAGCAGTGCCCAGGGGACGTCCTACGAGCAGTACTTC. It yields the protein CASSAQGTSYEQYF.

The chain has TRBV4-1 and TRBJ1-1; 7 bases line up with TRBD1. J gave up 7 bases and V 6 bases, and 8 bases lay outside the gene matches. This CDR3 is 13 amino acids long. Looked up from germline, CDR1 is MGHRA and CDR2 is YSYEKL. The CDR3 DNA is TGCGCCAGCAGTAGCGACAGGGAGTATGAAGCTTTCTTT. It translates to CASSSDREYEAFF.

This clonotype was seen many times. The V gene is TRBV10-3, the J gene TRBJ2-7; TRBD1 matches 7 bases. The CDR3 consists of 14 residues. The germline CDR1 and CDR2 sequences are ENHRY and SYGVKD. The V segment lost 4 bases and the J segment 5 bases; nucleotides outside the gene matches: 8. The CDR3 reads CAISAETGIHEQYF. DNA of the CDR3: TGTGCCATCAGTGCCGAGACAGGGATCCACGAGCAGTACTTC.

The chain couples TRBV18 to TRBJ2-5; D uncertain. Germline V CDR1 and CDR2: KGHSH, LQKENI. The CDR3 loop spans 13 amino acids. The V and J ends lost 4 bases and 4 bases respectively, with 10 bases between them. The CDR3 here is CASSLSRPETQYF. Here the CDR3 DNA reads TGTGCCAGCTCACTCTCGCGGCCAGAGACCCAGTACTTC.

This clonotype has only a few counts. The CDR3 sequence: CASSVVGRRGDTQYF. In nucleotides, the CDR3 is TGTGCCAGCAGCGTAGTCGGCAGGCGAGGGGATACGCAGTATTTT. The chain has TRBV9 and TRBJ2-3; possible D gene TRBD2, 5 bases. The V gene's germline CDR1 is SGDLS and CDR2 YYNGEE. This CDR3 is 15 amino acids long. Between the trimmed V and J ends, which lost 0 bases and 6 bases, there was a span of 14 bases.